The rows below give T cell receptor beta chains drawn from one sample of a study of blood T cell repertoires in COVID-19. The assay was immunoSEQ multiplex PCR, and TCRdb's table has in-frame clones only and misses some. The top ten hold roughly 3.7% of the sample, which has 200,000 to 250,000 clones, 88% seen once. The source material was PBMCs or T cells enriched from blood (not recorded which). These TCRs come from a woman aged 30 to 39 who had been exposed to COVID-19. Both conserved end residues are part of each CDR3. A D gene is named only where the DNA matches it firmly. Some rows have no size entry. The others give once, few or many, or a class for an expanded clone.

>TRBV15|TRBD1|TRBJ1-2|-
CATSRDQTGVYGYTF
TGTGCCACCAGCAGAGATCAAACAGGGGTCTATGGCTACACCTTC
>TRBV3-1/TRBV3-2|-|TRBJ2-1|-
CASSQGTVDEQFF
TGTGCCAGCAGCCAAGGGACAGTCGATGAGCAGTTCTTC
>TRBV7-2|-|TRBJ1-2|-
CASSFTDRRVYGYTF
TGTGCCAGCAGCTTCACGGACCGCAGGGTCTATGGCTACACCTTC
>TRBV29-1|-|TRBJ1-2|-
CSVEIRQYNGYTF
TGCAGCGTTGAAATCCGACAGTATAATGGCTACACCTTC
>TRBV18|-|TRBJ1-4|-
CASSPQGENEKLFF
TGTGCCAGCTCACCCCAGGGTGAGAATGAAAAACTGTTTTTT
>TRBV27|-|TRBJ1-2|-
CASSSQGYGYTF
TGTGCCAGCAGTTCGCAGGGGTATGGCTACACCTTC
>TRBV5-1|TRBD2|TRBJ2-1|-
CASSGGLAGYNEQFF
TGCGCCAGCAGCGGGGGACTAGCGGGTTACAATGAGCAGTTCTTC
>TRBV12-3/TRBV12-4|TRBD1|TRBJ1-1|-
CASSWTGTTEAFF
TGTGCCAGCAGTTGGACAGGGACCACTGAAGCTTTCTTT
>TRBV15|TRBD1|TRBJ1-6|-
CATSRDREPYNSPLHF
TGTGCCACCAGCAGGGACAGGGAACCCTATAATTCACCCCTCCACTTT
>TRBV24-1|-|TRBJ1-1|-
CATSDFPPTEAFF
TGTGCCACCAGTGATTTCCCCCCGACAGAAGCTTTCTTT
>TRBV10-3|TRBD1|TRBJ1-1|-
CAARDRSLRNTEAFF
TGTGCCGCGCGGGACAGGAGTCTAAGGAACACTGAAGCTTTCTTT
>TRBV6-5|TRBD1|TRBJ1-1|-
CASSRGRAEAFF
TGTGCCAGCAGTAGGGGGCGGGCTGAAGCTTTCTTT
>TRBV5-6|TRBD1|TRBJ1-2|-
CASSRDRGSYGYTF
TGTGCCAGCAGCCGGGACAGGGGTTCCTATGGCTACACCTTC
>TRBV3-1/TRBV3-2|-|TRBJ2-1|-
CASSVDSQTYNEQFF
TGTGCCAGCAGCGTGGACAGCCAAACTTACAATGAGCAGTTCTTC
>TRBV28|-|TRBJ1-1|-
CASSFPQGLNTEAFF
TGTGCCAGCAGTTTCCCCCAGGGGTTGAACACTGAAGCTTTCTTT
>TRBV4-1|-|TRBJ1-5|-
CASSQTGIQPQHF
TGCGCCAGCAGCCAAACAGGGATTCAGCCCCAGCATTTT
>TRBV19|-|TRBJ1-5|-
CASSISAGGNQPQHF
TGTGCCAGTAGTATTTCTGCAGGGGGCAATCAGCCCCAGCATTTT
>TRBV2|TRBD1|TRBJ1-2|-
CASTADRGRVIGYTF
TGTGCCAGCACCGCGGATAGGGGGCGAGTGATTGGCTACACCTTC
>TRBV9|-|TRBJ2-5|-
CASSADLEETQYF
TGTGCCAGCAGCGCGGACTTGGAAGAGACCCAGTACTTC
>TRBV2|TRBD2|TRBJ2-3|-
CASSIGAGADTQYF
TGTGCCAGCAGTATTGGTGCGGGAGCAGATACGCAGTATTTT
>TRBV2|-|TRBJ1-5|-
CASSPDSYSNQPQHF
TGTGCCAGCAGCCCCGACAGTTATAGCAATCAGCCCCAGCATTTT
>TRBV9|TRBD1|TRBJ1-2|once
CASSVEDRPNYGYTF
TGTGCCAGCAGCGTAGAGGACAGGCCGAACTATGGCTACACCTTC
>TRBV2|TRBD1|TRBJ2-7|-
CASSEGTGSYEQYF
TGTGCCAGCAGTGAAGGGACAGGCTCCTACGAGCAGTACTTC
>TRBV19|-|TRBJ1-2|-
CASSIEGVGYGYTF
TGTGCCAGTAGTATCGAGGGGGTCGGCTATGGCTACACCTTC
>TRBV10-2|TRBD1|TRBJ1-2|-
CASGRQGVSDGYTF
TGCGCCAGCGGACGACAGGGGGTGTCTGATGGCTACACCTTC
>TRBV13|TRBD1|TRBJ1-1|-
CASSSRAIGTGYTEAFF
TGTGCCAGCAGCTCGAGAGCTATCGGGACAGGGTACACTGAAGCTTTCTTT
>TRBV14|-|TRBJ1-1|-
CASSHQQAVEAFF
TGTGCCAGCAGCCACCAACAGGCGGTGGAAGCTTTCTTT
>TRBV11-2|-|TRBJ2-5|-
CASSFNSGQETQYF
TGTGCCAGCAGCTTTAACAGCGGACAAGAGACCCAGTACTTC
>TRBV7-2|TRBD2|TRBJ2-1|-
CASSPLSGRPYEQFF
TGTGCCAGCAGCCCCTTGAGCGGGAGACCCTATGAGCAGTTCTTC
>TRBV5-1|TRBD2|TRBJ2-3|-
CASSRGTSGSADTQYF
TGCGCCAGCAGCCGGGGGACTAGCGGGAGTGCAGATACGCAGTATTTT
>TRBV7-9|TRBD2|TRBJ2-7|-
CASSLGMASGTSYEQYF
TGTGCCAGCAGCTTAGGGATGGCTAGCGGGACCTCCTACGAGCAGTACTTC
>TRBV6-5|-|TRBJ2-7|once
CASSYQVDEQYF
TGTGCCAGCAGTTACCAGGTAGACGAGCAGTACTTC
>TRBV30|TRBD1|TRBJ1-3|-
CAWSAQGDTIYF
TGTGCCTGGAGTGCACAGGGGGACACCATATATTTT
>TRBV5-6|-|TRBJ1-2|-
CASSLGPHSGLDGYTF
TGTGCCAGCAGCTTGGGTCCCCACAGTGGCTTAGATGGCTACACCTTC
>TRBV5-4|-|TRBJ2-2|-
CASSFQGTGELFF
TGTGCCAGCAGCTTTCAGGGCACCGGGGAGCTGTTTTTT
>TRBV7-9|TRBD1|TRBJ1-1|-
CASSLETGVTEAFF
TGTGCCAGCAGCTTAGAAACAGGGGTGACTGAAGCTTTCTTT